Presented here are 4 T cell receptor beta chains from one specimen sequenced in a study of tumor and adjacent non-tumor tissue in lung cancer. Three rounds of nested PCR, following a modified ARM-PCR protocol, produced the TCRbeta library. Each CDR3 protein is one row after TCRdb ran MiXCR on the multiplex PCR reads. Altogether around 60,000 distinct CDR3 sequences are present, about 63% being singletons, with the ten largest covering under 35%. The template was RNA from unsorted bulk tissue. The normal lung tissue was taken more than 3 cm from the tumor edge. Sequenced: distant non-tumor lung tissue. These receptors were collected from a man in his 70s with non-small cell lung cancer.

Worth noting for this clonotype: The germline gene is not matched at one end of the junction; a read error may be the cause. This sequence joins TRBV20-1 and TRBJ2-7; the match to TRBD1 covers 7 bases. Germline V CDR1 and CDR2: DFQATT, SNEGSKA (reference sequence). The CDR3 covers 14 residues. The CDR3 reads CSARYQGVSYGQCF. CDR3 bases: TGCAGTGCTAGATATCAGGGGGTCTCCTACGGGCAGTGCTTC.

This clonotype was picked up a small number of times. J is TRBJ2-3 and V is TRBV28, with 9 bases matching TRBD2. The germline V gene encodes CDR1 MDHEN and CDR2 SYDVKM. This CDR3 is 17 amino acids long. The ends lost 3 bases at V and 3 bases at J; junction bases unmatched: 10. The CDR3 DNA reads TGTGCCAGCAGTTTTGTCGCGGGAGGGTTTGGTACAGATACGCAGTATTTT. Amino acid sequence: CASSFVAGGFGTDTQYF. Together with reference TRBV28 and TRBJ2-3, the CDR3 gives the full variable domain: DVKVTQSSRYLVKRTGEKVFLECVQDMDHENMFWYRQDPGLGLRLIYFSYDVKMKEKGDIPEGYSVSREKKERFSLILESASTNQTSMYLCASSFVAGGFGTDTQYFGPGTRLTVL.

This clonotype appeared many times. This chain joins TRBV6-1 and TRBJ2-5, with D unclear. The CDR3 extends over 13 amino acids. CDR1 and CDR2 from the germline V gene are MNHNS and SASEGT. V lost 3 bases and J lost 6, with 11 bases in between. The CDR3 coding sequence is TGTGCCAGCAGTGATCCTGGGATAAAGACCCAGTACTTC. It translates to CASSDPGIKTQYF.

For the CDR3, the DNA is TGTGCCAATAGCCCTAGAAGCTCTGGGGCCAACGTCCTGACTTTC. It is translated as CANSPRSSGANVLTF. J is TRBJ2-6 and V is TRBV11-2; D unresolved. Germline V gene lookup returns CDR1 SGHAT and CDR2 FQNNGV. This CDR3 contains 15 residues. Trimming removed 10 bases at V and 0 bases at J, with 13 bases between. Based on the CDR3 plus reference TRBV11-2 and TRBJ2-6, the full variable domain is EAGVAQSPRYKIIEKRQSVAFWCNPISGHATLYWYQQILGQGPKLLIQFQNNGVVDDSQLPKDRFSAERLKGVDSTLKIQPAKLEDSAVYLCANSPRSSGANVLTFGAGSRLTVL.